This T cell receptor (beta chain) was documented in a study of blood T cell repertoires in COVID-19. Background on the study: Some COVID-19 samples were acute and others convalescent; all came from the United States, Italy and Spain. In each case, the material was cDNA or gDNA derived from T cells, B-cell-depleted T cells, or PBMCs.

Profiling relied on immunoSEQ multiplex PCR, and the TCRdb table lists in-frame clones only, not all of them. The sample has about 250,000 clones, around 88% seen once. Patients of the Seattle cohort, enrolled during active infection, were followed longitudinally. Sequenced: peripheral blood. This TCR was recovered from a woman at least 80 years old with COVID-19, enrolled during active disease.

CDR3 sequence reads: CASSLGGIVSPLHF. The DNA of the CDR3 is TGTGCCAGCAGCCTTGGAGGGATTGTTTCACCCCTCCACTTT. The rearrangement joins TRBV3-1 (or the pseudogene TRBV3-2) to TRBJ1-6; D unresolved. The germline V and J ends were trimmed by 4 bases and 9 bases, with 13 bases remaining between them. CDR3 size: 14 residues. Germline values: CDR1 LGHDT, CDR2 YNNKEL (reference sequence).